Presented here are 13 T cell receptor beta chains from one specimen sequenced in a study of vaccination effects on CD4 cells after COVID-19. TCRdb's copy holds only in-frame clones and misses some; the assay was immunoSEQ multiplex PCR. The sample shows around 56,000 clones, approximately 80% of them seen only once. These receptors lack a known antigen. The authors isolated CD4+ T cells after nine to eleven days of culture. The specimen was CD4+ T cells from PBMCs cultured without peptide, collected before COVID-19 vaccination. The receptors derive from a human donor who received a COVID-19 vaccine.

This sequence joins TRBV6-5 and TRBJ1-1, with a weak D call TRBD1 (5 bases). Between the trimmed V and J ends, which lost 2 bases and 2 bases, there was a span of 9 bases. This CDR3 contains 14 residues. The germline V gene encodes CDR1 MNHEY and CDR2 SVGAGI. CDR3 protein: CASSYGGLNTEAFF. The DNA for the CDR3 is TGTGCCAGCAGTTACGGGGGTCTCAACACTGAAGCTTTCTTT.

This clone came up a few times. V and J are TRBV3-1 (or the pseudogene TRBV3-2) and TRBJ1-2; D not resolved. The V end lost 1 base, the J end lost 5 bases, and 11 bases lay between the germline ends. The germline gives CDR1 LGHDT, CDR2 YNNKEL (reference sequence). This CDR3 has 14 amino acids. CDR3 sequence (DNA): TGTGCCAGCAGCCAAGGCCCAAACAGTTATGGCTACACCTTC. This sequence encodes CASSQGPNSYGYTF.

The chain employs TRBV4-1 and TRBJ1-2, with TRBD1 as a possible D gene (6 bases). The CDR3 has 15 residues. V lost 1 base, J lost 7 bases, and 16 bases lay in between. Germline CDR1 reads MGHRA; CDR2 reads YSYEKL. CDR3 nucleotides: TGCGCCAGCAGCCAAGCGACAGGAGGCGGCTTTGGCTACACCTTC. It yields the protein CASSQATGGGFGYTF.

The V gene is TRBV5-1, the J gene TRBJ2-5, with D possibly called TRBD1 or TRBD2 (5 bases each). Germline values: CDR1 SGHRS, CDR2 YFSETQ. This CDR3 is built from 17 residues. The germline V and J ends were trimmed by 7 bases and 5 bases, with 27 bases remaining between them. In DNA form, the CDR3 reads TGCGCCAGCTATCCGGGGTTGGTGGGACGGAATTCGGAGACCCAGTACTTC. It codes for CASYPGLVGRNSETQYF.

This clone is medium-sized in the sample. V gene TRBV18 combines with J gene TRBJ2-3, with TRBD2 matching 7 bases. Germline-derived CDR1 and CDR2 are KGHSH and LQKENI. CDR3 length: 16 residues. After removal of 5 bases from V and 1 base from J, the junction contained 9 bases not matched to a gene. The CDR3 DNA reads TGTGCCAGCTCAAAGATGACTAGCTCTCGCACAGATACGCAGTATTTT. Encoded protein: CASSKMTSSRTDTQYF.

The J gene is TRBJ2-3, the V gene TRBV24-1, with 8 bases matching TRBD1. CDR1 and CDR2 from the germline V gene are KGHDR and SFDVKD. CDR3 size: 17 residues. J lost 1 base, V lost 3 bases, and 8 bases had no gene match. CDR3 sequence reads: CATSDPRDRGGTDTQYF. The CDR3 DNA is TGTGCCACCAGTGATCCCCGCGACAGGGGTGGCACAGATACGCAGTATTTT.

The rearrangement joins TRBV9 to TRBJ1-3, with D unresolved. Trimming stripped 5 bases from V and 3 bases from J, with 12 bases between. Germline V gene sequence: CDR1 SGDLS, CDR2 YYNGEE. The CDR3 totals 14 residues. CDR3 sequence (DNA): TGTGCCAGCAGGGGAAAAGGAGGTGGAAACACCATATATTTT. It specifies CASRGKGGGNTIYF.

This chain connects TRBV21-1 to TRBJ2-5; TRBD1 reflects the table's D call only, with no check against the DNA. TRBV21-1 is flagged as a pseudogene. The CDR3 is 15 residues long. CDR3 sequence reads: CASSGRQGAGETQYF. CDR3 nucleotide sequence: TGTGCCAGCAGCGGACGACAGGGGGCCGGGGAGACCCAGTACTTC.

This chain joins TRBV20-1 and TRBJ1-5; D is unclear. The CDR3 sequence is 14 residues long. CDR1 and CDR2 (germline): DFQATT, SNEGSKA (reference sequence). Trimming shortened V by 3 bases and J by 4 bases, and 13 bases separated the two germline ends. In nucleotides, the CDR3 is TGCAGTGCTAGTCCGGGTTCGCAAAATCAGCCCCAGCATTTT. Amino acid sequence: CSASPGSQNQPQHF.

This clone was seen a handful of times. The V gene is TRBV3-1 (or the pseudogene TRBV3-2), the J gene TRBJ2-2; no firm D call. Germline-derived CDR1 and CDR2 are LGHDT and YNNKEL (reference sequence). Trimming removed 3 bases at V and 8 bases at J, with 7 bases between. The CDR3 runs to 12 residues. The CDR3 sequence: CASSHGRGELFF. The CDR3 DNA follows: TGTGCCAGCAGCCACGGTCGGGGGGAGCTGTTTTTT.

The rearrangement links TRBV6-5 to TRBJ1-1; 9 nucleotides agree with TRBD1. With V trimmed by 6 bases and J by 5 bases, 4 bases remained unmatched. Germline CDR1 is MNHEY and CDR2 is SVGAGI. The CDR3 covers 13 residues. DNA of the CDR3: TGTGCCAGCAGCCGACAGGGGGAGACTGAAGCTTTCTTT. Translation: CASSRQGETEAFF.

This clone was detected once. The CDR3 loop reads CASRLDRGRSEKLFF. Written as DNA, the CDR3 is TGTGCCAGCAGACTAGACAGGGGTAGGAGTGAAAAACTGTTTTTT. The rearrangement uses TRBV6-6 and TRBJ1-4, with 8 positions matching TRBD1. Germline CDR1 MNHNY, CDR2 SVGAGI (reference sequence). This CDR3 has 15 residues. Trimming took 6 bases from V and 7 from J; bases not matched to a gene: 10.

The V call is TRBV7-2, the J call TRBJ2-1; 7 bases line up with TRBD2. V shed 5 bases and J 5 bases; nucleotides not matched to a gene: 12. Germline CDR1 and CDR2: SGHTA and FQGNSA. The CDR3 is made up of 16 amino acids. CDR3 bases: TGTGCCAGCAGCCCCTACGGTGGGGGGACTAACAATGAGCAGTTCTTC. This codes for CASSPYGGGTNNEQFF.